One sample yielded the 14 T cell receptor beta chains listed below, sequenced in a study of blood T cell repertoires in COVID-19. Produced via immunoSEQ multiplex PCR; TCRdb's table is partial and in-frame only. The sample has under 100,000 clones, approximately 90% seen once. The source material was peripheral blood. These receptors all stem from a man in his fifties with active COVID-19.

This clone was seen a single time. The V call is TRBV29-1, the J call TRBJ1-2, with TRBD1 identical over 12 bases. The CDR3 consists of 13 residues. Germline values: CDR1 SQVTM, CDR2 ANQGSEA. V lost 6 bases, J lost 8 bases, and 7 bases stayed unmatched. The CDR3 sequence: CSVGTGGDRGYTF. In nucleotides, the CDR3 is TGCAGCGTGGGGACAGGGGGCGATAGGGGCTACACCTTC. Supplemented by reference TRBV29-1 and TRBJ1-2, the full variable domain reads SAVISQKPSRDICQRGTSLTIQCQVDSQVTMMFWYRQQPGQSLTLIATANQGSEATYESGFVIDKFPISRPNLTFSTLTVSNMSPEDSSIYLCSVGTGGDRGYTFGSGTRLTVV.

J is TRBJ1-5 and V is TRBV6-5, with 7 positions matching TRBD1. CDR1 MNHEY and CDR2 SVGAGI come from the germline V gene. The CDR3 runs 14 residues. The trim removed 7 bases at V and 3 bases at J, leaving 6 bases unmatched. In DNA form, the CDR3 reads TGTGCCAGCAAACCGACAGGGCCCAATCAGCCCCAGCATTTT. Amino acids: CASKPTGPNQPQHF.

The chain couples TRBV4-1 to TRBJ2-7; 11 bases fit TRBD1. Germline CDR1 MGHRA, CDR2 YSYEKL. The junction had 24 bases not matched to a gene; V was cut back by 1 base and J by 4 bases. This CDR3 is 22 amino acids long. Written as DNA, the CDR3 is TGCGCCAGCAGCCAAGTCCCCCCCAAACCGGGACAGGGGGTTCCCTTGGGTTACGAGCAGTACTTC. This encodes CASSQVPPKPGQGVPLGYEQYF.

This chain links TRBV9 with TRBJ2-5; 7 positions match TRBD2. There are 15 residues in the CDR3. The junction had 7 bases not matched to a gene; V was cut back by 4 bases and J by 1 base. Germline-derived CDR1 and CDR2 are SGDLS and YYNGEE. CDR3 amino acids: CASSLSLAVQETQYF. The CDR3 DNA follows: TGTGCCAGCAGCCTCAGCCTAGCGGTCCAAGAGACCCAGTACTTC.

The V and J genes are TRBV4-1 and TRBJ1-3; TRBD1 matches at 9 bases. Looked up from germline, CDR1 is MGHRA and CDR2 is YSYEKL. V dropped 0 bases and J dropped 7; count of bases not matched to a gene: 4. This CDR3 has 15 residues. The CDR3 nucleotides read TGCGCCAGCAGCCAAGATAACAGGGGGCTGAACACCATATATTTT. This codes for CASSQDNRGLNTIYF.

The chain joins TRBV7-2 to TRBJ2-3; 7 positions agree with TRBD1. Trimming took 2 bases from V and 2 from J; bases not matched to a gene: 7. The CDR3 totals 16 residues. Germline values: CDR1 SGHTA, CDR2 FQGNSA. CDR3 region: CASSLLGGRATDTQYF. In DNA form, the CDR3 reads TGTGCCAGCAGCTTATTAGGGGGCAGAGCCACAGATACGCAGTATTTT.

This clone was seen just once. The rearrangement joins TRBV19 to TRBJ2-1; TRBD2 agrees at 7 bases. Losses at the gene ends were 6 bases for V and 7 bases for J; bases not matched to a gene: 6. The CDR3 consists of 13 residues. The germline V gene encodes CDR1 LNHDA and CDR2 SQIVND (reference sequence). CDR3 nucleotide sequence: TGTGCCAGTAGCGCATGGGGAGGGAATGAGCAGTTCTTC. As protein: CASSAWGGNEQFF.

The gene calls are TRBV6-5 and TRBJ1-1; 9 bases agree with TRBD1. Germline V CDR1 and CDR2: MNHEY, SVGAGI. V lost 2 bases and J lost 5; bases outside the gene matches: 6. This CDR3 has 15 amino acids. The CDR3 DNA follows: TGTGCCAGCAGTTACCCCCGGACAGGGGTAACTGAAGCTTTCTTT. This translates into CASSYPRTGVTEAFF.

This chain joins TRBV4-1 and TRBJ2-1, with 7 positions matching TRBD2. Germline CDR1 MGHRA, CDR2 YSYEKL. This CDR3 is built from 14 residues. V shed 6 bases, J shed 9 bases, and the junction held 11 bases outside the gene matches. The CDR3 sequence: CASSPGLESGEQFF. CDR3 bases: TGCGCCAGCAGTCCCGGACTAGAGTCGGGTGAGCAGTTCTTC.

Only one count was recorded for this clone. The chain carries TRBV4-2 and TRBJ1-4; 7 positions match TRBD1. After removal of 0 bases from V and 4 bases from J, the junction contained 8 bases not matched to a gene. The CDR3 sequence is 17 residues long. Germline V gene lookup returns CDR1 LGHNA and CDR2 YNFKEQ. The CDR3 DNA reads TGTGCCAGCAGCCAAGAGCTATTGGGACAGCGTAATGAAAAACTGTTTTTT. Its protein product is CASSQELLGQRNEKLFF.

This clone was recorded once. J is TRBJ1-1 and V is TRBV7-2, with D hard to call. Between the trimmed V and J ends, which lost 5 bases and 5 bases, there was a span of 12 bases. CDR3 length: 13 amino acids. Germline values: CDR1 SGHTA, CDR2 FQGNSA. The CDR3 DNA reads TGTGCCAGCAGCGCGATCCGTACGACTGAAGCTTTCTTT. Protein product: CASSAIRTTEAFF.

This sequence joins TRBV7-6 and TRBJ2-1, with TRBD2 identical over 9 bases. The germline gives CDR1 SGHVS, CDR2 FNYEAQ. The CDR3 runs 15 residues. V shed 0 bases and J 6 bases; nucleotides not matched to a gene: 3. The CDR3 reads CASSLASSGTNEQFF. The DNA of the CDR3 is TGTGCCAGCAGCTTAGCGTCTAGCGGGACCAATGAGCAGTTCTTC.

This clone showed up just a few times. CDR3 bases: TGCAGTGCTAGTCCCCGGGCGGGGAGCTATAGCAATCAGCCCCAGCATTTT. Amino acids: CSASPRAGSYSNQPQHF. The chain is built from TRBV20-1 and TRBJ1-5; D not certain. Germline CDR1 DFQATT, CDR2 SNEGSKA (reference sequence). V was clipped by 3 bases and J by 0 bases, with 18 bases between them. The length of the CDR3 is 17 residues.

This chain connects TRBV12-5 to TRBJ1-5; D not certain. V shed 1 base and J shed 0 bases, with 7 bases lying between them. This CDR3 is 15 amino acids long. Germline CDR1 LGHNT, CDR2 FRNRAP. CDR3 loop: CASGLAYNSNQPQHF. The CDR3, as DNA: TGTGCTAGTGGTTTGGCCTATAATAGCAATCAGCCCCAGCATTTT.